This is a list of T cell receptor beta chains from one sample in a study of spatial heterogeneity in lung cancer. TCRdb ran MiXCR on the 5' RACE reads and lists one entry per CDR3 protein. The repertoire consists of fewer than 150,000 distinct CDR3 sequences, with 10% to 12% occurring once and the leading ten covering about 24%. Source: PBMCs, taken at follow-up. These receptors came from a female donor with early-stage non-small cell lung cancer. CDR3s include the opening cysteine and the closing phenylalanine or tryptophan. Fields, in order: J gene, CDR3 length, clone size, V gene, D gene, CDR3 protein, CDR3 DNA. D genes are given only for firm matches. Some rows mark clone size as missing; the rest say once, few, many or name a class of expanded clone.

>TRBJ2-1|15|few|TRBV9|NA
CASSGIPGAYNEQFF
TGTGCCAGCAGCGGCATACCGGGAGCCTACAATGAGCAGTTCTTC
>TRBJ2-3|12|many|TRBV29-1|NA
CSVDGAMDTQYF
TGCAGCGTTGATGGGGCCATGGATACGCAGTATTTT
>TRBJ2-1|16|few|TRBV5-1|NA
CASSLEGQRGYNEQFF
TGCGCCAGCAGCTTGGAGGGACAGCGGGGTTACAATGAGCAGTTCTTC
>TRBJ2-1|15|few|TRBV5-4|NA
CASSLLGSPYNEQFF
TGTGCCAGCAGCTTGCTGGGGAGCCCCTACAATGAGCAGTTCTTC
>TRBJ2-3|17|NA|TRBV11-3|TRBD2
CASSLGKTSGSMDTQYF
TGTGCCAGCAGCTTAGGAAAGACTAGCGGGAGTATGGATACGCAGTATTTT
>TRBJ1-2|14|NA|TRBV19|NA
CASSIEKRSYGYTF
TGTGCCAGTAGTATAGAAAAGAGAAGCTATGGCTACACCTTC
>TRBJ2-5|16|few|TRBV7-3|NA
CASSLGSFKGQETQYF
TGTGCCAGCAGCTTAGGCTCCTTCAAGGGCCAAGAGACCCAGTACTTC
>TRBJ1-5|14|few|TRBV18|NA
CASSPRPDNQPQHF
TGTGCCAGCTCACCACGTCCAGATAATCAGCCCCAGCATTTT
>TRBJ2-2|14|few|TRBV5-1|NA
CASSGMAGTGELFF
TGCGCCAGCAGCGGGATGGCCGGGACCGGGGAGCTGTTTTTT
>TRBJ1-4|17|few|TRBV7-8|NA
CASSLVRRAATNEKLFF
TGTGCCAGCAGCTTAGTTCGCAGAGCTGCAACTAATGAAAAACTGTTTTTT
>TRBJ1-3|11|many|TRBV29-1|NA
CSVEAGNTIYF
TGCAGCGTTGAAGCGGGAAACACCATATATTTT
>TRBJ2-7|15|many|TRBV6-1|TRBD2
CASSDGAGGSYEQYF
TGTGCCAGCAGTGACGGAGCGGGAGGGTCCTACGAGCAGTACTTC
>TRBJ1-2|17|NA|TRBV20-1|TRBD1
CSARIRDRVEANYGYTF
TGCAGTGCTAGAATCCGGGACAGGGTTGAGGCTAACTATGGCTACACCTTC
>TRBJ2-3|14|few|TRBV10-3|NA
CAISRTGGGDTQYF
TGTGCCATCAGCCGAACCGGGGGCGGAGATACGCAGTATTTT
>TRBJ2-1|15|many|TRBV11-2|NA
CASSSLGGGYNEQFF
TGTGCCAGCAGCTCTCTAGGGGGGGGATACAATGAGCAGTTCTTC
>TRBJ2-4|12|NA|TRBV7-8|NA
CASSLSKNIQYF
TGTGCCAGCAGCTTGTCCAAAAACATTCAGTACTTC
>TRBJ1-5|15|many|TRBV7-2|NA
CASSLSRVGNQPQHF
TGTGCCAGCAGCTTATCGCGGGTCGGGAATCAGCCCCAGCATTTT
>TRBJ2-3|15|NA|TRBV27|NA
CASSLRMTRTDTQYF
TGTGCCAGCAGTCTCCGGATGACCCGCACAGATACGCAGTATTTT
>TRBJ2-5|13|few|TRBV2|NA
CASQWTSPETQYF
TGTGCCAGCCAATGGACGAGTCCGGAGACCCAGTACTTC